One sample yielded the 9 T cell receptor beta chains listed below, sequenced in a study of CD8 T cells in Susac syndrome. RNA totalling roughly 0.45 to 1 ug underwent reverse transcription with random hexamers. TCRdb analysed the immunoSEQ multiplex PCR reads with MiXCR anew, one entry per CDR3 protein. The table includes 150,000 to 200,000 distinct CDR3 sequences, roughly 94% detected once. Sequenced: CD8+ T cells from PBMCs. Source of these receptors: a human donor with Susac syndrome.

The rearrangement joins TRBV7-9 to TRBJ2-1; TRBD2 is a possible D gene (5 bases). CDR3 length: 11 amino acids. CDR1 is SEHNR and CDR2 is FQNEAQ in the germline V gene (reference sequence). Trimming left V 5 bases short and J 14 bases short, with 13 bases between. The CDR3 sequence: CASSLTTHEFF. CDR3 sequence (DNA): TGTGCCAGCAGCCTGACTACACATGAGTTCTTC.

The rearrangement links TRBV20-1 to TRBJ2-7, with 8 nucleotides matching TRBD1. V lost 5 bases and J lost 0; bases outside the gene matches: 6. Looked up from germline, CDR1 is DFQATT and CDR2 is SNEGSKA (reference sequence). The CDR3 loop spans 14 amino acids. The CDR3 bases are TGCAGTGCTGAGGGACAGGACAGCTCCTACGAGCAGTACTTC. As protein: CSAEGQDSSYEQYF.

The chain uses TRBV20-1 and TRBJ2-5; 7 nucleotides line up with TRBD2. CDR1 is DFQATT and CDR2 is SNEGSKA in the germline V gene (reference sequence). CDR3 length: 15 amino acids. The ends lost 0 bases at V and 5 bases at J; junction bases unmatched: 9. CDR3 nucleotide sequence: TGCAGTGCTAGAGATCTTCCTAGCGGAGTGGAGACCCAGTACTTC. Translating it yields CSARDLPSGVETQYF.

The V and J genes are TRBV12-3 or TRBV12-4 and TRBJ1-2, with 7 bases that match TRBD1. CDR3 length: 14 amino acids. Trimming cost V 5 bases and J 8 bases; bases outside gene matches: 11. CDR3 in amino acids: CASSPGTDVGGYTF. The DNA of the CDR3 is TGTGCCAGCAGTCCAGGGACAGACGTGGGGGGCTACACCTTC.

This chain links TRBV3-1 with TRBJ2-1; D is unclear. Germline-derived CDR1 and CDR2 are LGHDT and YNNKEL (reference sequence). Trimming shortened V by 4 bases and J by 10 bases, and 11 bases separated the two germline ends. The CDR3 covers 12 residues. The CDR3 spells CASSPGPQEQFF. The CDR3 DNA follows: TGTGCCAGCAGCCCCGGGCCCCAAGAGCAGTTCTTC.

CDR3 protein: CASSLPGQKKTQYF. CDR3 coding DNA: TGTGCCAGCAGCCTACCGGGACAGAAAAAGACCCAGTACTTC. The J gene is TRBJ2-5, the V gene TRBV6-5, with 7 positions matching TRBD1. With V trimmed by 6 bases and J by 6 bases, 10 bases remained unmatched. The CDR3 runs to 14 residues. Germline loops: CDR1 MNHEY, CDR2 SVGAGI.

This sequence joins TRBV5-1 and TRBJ2-1; D uncertain. The CDR3 has 15 residues. Germline loops: CDR1 SGHRS, CDR2 YFSETQ. V was shortened by 1 base and J by 3 bases, with 11 bases between the two germline ends. The CDR3 nucleotides are TGCGCCAGCAGCTTGTTAACCAGCTTCTACAATGAGCAGTTCTTC. Translation gives CASSLLTSFYNEQFF.

The genes are TRBV9 and TRBJ2-7, with 9 bases aligning to TRBD1. Germline loops: CDR1 SGDLS, CDR2 YYNGEE. The CDR3 consists of 15 residues. V lost 2 bases to trimming and J lost 2 bases; unmatched junction nucleotides: 5. DNA for the CDR3: TGTGCCAGCAGCGTGGGACAGGGTATCACCTACGAGCAGTACTTC. Protein product: CASSVGQGITYEQYF.

V gene TRBV28 combines with J gene TRBJ1-2, with 9 bases fitting TRBD1. The CDR3 sequence is 16 residues long. Looked up from germline, CDR1 is MDHEN and CDR2 is SYDVKM. V gave up 5 bases and J gave up 1 base; unmatched junction bases: 8. CDR3 nucleotides: TGTGCCAGCAGTCCGAGGGACAGGGAAATTAACTATGGCTACACCTTC. This gives the protein CASSPRDREINYGYTF.